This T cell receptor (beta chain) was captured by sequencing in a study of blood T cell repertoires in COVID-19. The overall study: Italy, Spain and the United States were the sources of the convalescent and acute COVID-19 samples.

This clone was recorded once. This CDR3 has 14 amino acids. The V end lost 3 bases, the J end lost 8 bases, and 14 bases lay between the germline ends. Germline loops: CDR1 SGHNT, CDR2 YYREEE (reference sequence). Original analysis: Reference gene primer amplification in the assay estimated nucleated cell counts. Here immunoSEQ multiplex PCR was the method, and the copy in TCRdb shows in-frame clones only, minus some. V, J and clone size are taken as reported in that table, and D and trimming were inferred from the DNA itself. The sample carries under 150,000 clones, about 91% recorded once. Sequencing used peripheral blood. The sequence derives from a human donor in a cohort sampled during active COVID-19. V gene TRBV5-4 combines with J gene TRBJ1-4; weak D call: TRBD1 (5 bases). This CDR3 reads CASSSQGIEEKLFF. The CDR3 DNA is TGTGCCAGCAGCTCGCAGGGAATAGAGGAAAAACTGTTTTTT.